Sequencing of this TCR beta chain was carried out in a study of shared clonotypes between healthy human individuals. The CDR3 spans 14 residues. After removal of 7 bases from V and 8 bases from J, the junction contained 7 bases not matched to a gene. Germline V lookup: CDR1 MNHNS, CDR2 SASEGT. To note about this clone: A single base is all that separates this from a far larger clone, so a read error is likely.

Assay used: immunoSEQ multiplex PCR; TCRdb lists only in-frame clones, some missing. The sample records approximately 470,000 clones, 81% being singletons. This TCR derives from a middle-aged woman in good health. Some clones in this sample may be carry-over from other donors' samples. The chain joins TRBV6-1 to TRBJ2-1; 11 bases fit TRBD2. The sequenced sample consisted of PBMCs. Here the CDR3 DNA reads TGTGCCAGCACCCCGGGACTAGCGGACGATGAGCAGTTCTTC. Amino acids: CASTPGLADDEQFF.